The rows below give T cell receptor beta chains drawn from one sample of a study of CD8 T cells in Susac syndrome. TCRdb independently ran MiXCR on the immunoSEQ multiplex PCR reads; one entry per CDR3 protein. Altogether around 140,000 distinct CDR3 sequences are present, roughly 95% being singletons, with the ten largest covering approximately 0.12%. The sample consisted of CD4+ T cells from PBMCs. These receptors all stem from a human donor with multiple sclerosis. Both conserved end residues are trimmed from each CDR3. A D gene is named only where the DNA matches it firmly.

CDR3	V	D	J
ASSLAGKYNEQF	TRBV7-7	TRBD2	TRBJ2-1
ASSRDPTERGYT	TRBV28	NA	TRBJ1-2
ASSGVNYEQY	TRBV6-1	TRBD2	TRBJ2-7
ASSGTLAPGELF	TRBV9	TRBD2	TRBJ2-2
AWSVKEKLF	TRBV30	NA	TRBJ1-4
ASRDFYEQY	TRBV2	NA	TRBJ2-7
AIVQGNYGYT	TRBV2	TRBD1	TRBJ1-2
ASSQHRTSDYNEQF	TRBV3-1	TRBD2	TRBJ2-1
SALPDTTNQPQH	TRBV20-1	NA	TRBJ1-5
ASSSEEYNEQF	TRBV6-2/TRBV6-3	NA	TRBJ2-1
SASRKTGGRSNQPQH	TRBV20-1	NA	TRBJ1-5
ASSSALGFGYGYT	TRBV13	NA	TRBJ1-2
ASSVDWDRGQTQY	TRBV9	TRBD1	TRBJ2-5
ASSVEGGEAF	TRBV9	NA	TRBJ1-1
ASRTQTGTSGFKETQY	TRBV5-1	TRBD2	TRBJ2-5
ASSKADGSNQPQH	TRBV19	NA	TRBJ1-5
SARGGDQPQH	TRBV20-1	TRBD1	TRBJ1-5
ASSQGGRRSNQPQH	TRBV3-1	NA	TRBJ1-5